Below, 31 T cell receptor beta chains from the same sample are listed, as sequenced in a study of identical twins. Each CDR3 protein gets one entry after TCRdb re-called the 5' RACE reads with MiXCR. The top ten hold around 0.9% of the sample, which has 520,000 or so distinct CDR3 sequences, roughly a fifth seen once. These sequences were also reported in another study, on T cells expressing NK-cell markers.

Input material: CD4+ T cells sorted from blood. Receptors originate from a woman under 30 in good health.

This clonotype was observed at least ten times. The V call is TRBV12-3 or TRBV12-4, the J call TRBJ2-7; the D gene is possibly TRBD1 (7 bases). The CDR3 consists of 15 residues. Trimming pared 4 bases from V and 2 bases from J, leaving 15 bases between. DNA of the CDR3: TGTGCCAGCAGTTCGTCGACAGGGAGGCCCTACGAGCAGTACTTC. The encoded protein is CASSSSTGRPYEQYF.

The rearrangement links TRBV12-5 to TRBJ2-5; 11 nucleotides line up with TRBD1. Germline V lookup: CDR1 LGHNT, CDR2 FRNRAP. V lost 7 bases and J lost 3; bases outside the gene matches: 4. This CDR3 comprises 14 residues. CDR3 bases: TGTGCTAGTGTGTCGGGACAGGGGGAAGAGACCCAGTACTTC. Encoded protein: CASVSGQGEETQYF.

This clonotype was observed a few times. V gene TRBV11-1 combines with J gene TRBJ2-2; D remains unclear. V shed 5 bases and J shed 0 bases, with 7 bases lying between them. This CDR3 spans 14 amino acids. CDR1 and CDR2 from the germline V gene are SGHAT and FQDESV (reference sequence). CDR3 nucleotides: TGTGCCAGCAGCCGAGGAACGAACACCGGGGAGCTGTTTTTT. Translation gives CASSRGTNTGELFF.

The chain combines TRBV20-1 with TRBJ2-3, with 7 bases fitting TRBD2. J gave up 2 bases and V 6 bases, and 11 bases lay outside the gene matches. Germline V lookup: CDR1 DFQATT, CDR2 SNEGSKA (reference sequence). This CDR3 region has 15 residues. CDR3 bases: TGCAGTGCCGCCCTAGGAGCGGGGAACACAGATACGCAGTATTTT. Translating gives CSAALGAGNTDTQYF.

The chain recombines TRBV6-5 with TRBJ1-2; D not resolved. Germline assignment: CDR1 MNHEY and CDR2 SVGAGI. This CDR3 has 13 amino acids. The germline V and J ends were trimmed by 0 bases and 8 bases, with 10 bases remaining between them. The DNA of the CDR3 is TGTGCCAGCAGTTACTCCCGTGAGCGGGGCTACACCTTC. Encoded protein: CASSYSRERGYTF.

The V and J genes are TRBV5-1 and TRBJ2-7, with 7 bases fitting TRBD2. This CDR3 region has 15 residues. V trimming: 0 bases; J trimming: 2 bases; junction bases outside the gene matches: 5. CDR1 SGHRS and CDR2 YFSETQ come from the germline V gene. This CDR3 is CASSLEASGPYEQYF. The CDR3 nucleotides read TGCGCCAGCAGCTTGGAGGCTAGCGGCCCCTACGAGCAGTACTTC.

This clonotype appeared a few times. The chain carries TRBV7-2 and TRBJ2-7; 9 bases match TRBD1. V gave up 5 bases and J gave up 1 base; unmatched junction bases: 6. The CDR3 runs to 15 residues. CDR1 is SGHTA, CDR2 FQGNSA, per germline. DNA of the CDR3: TGTGCCAGCAGCCGCCCCGGGACAGGGTCCTACGAGCAGTACTTC. Its protein product is CASSRPGTGSYEQYF.

This chain joins TRBV7-9 and TRBJ2-1; D gene uncertain. CDR3 length: 13 amino acids. The germline gives CDR1 SEHNR, CDR2 FQNEAQ (reference sequence). V dropped 3 bases and J dropped 5 bases, with 8 bases sitting between them. CDR3 sequence reads: CASSLDLNNEQFF. In DNA form, the CDR3 reads TGTGCCAGCAGCTTGGATTTAAACAATGAGCAGTTCTTC.

This clonotype occurred a few times. The chain recombines TRBV27 with TRBJ2-5; D is ambiguous. Germline loops: CDR1 MNHEY, CDR2 SMNVEV (reference sequence). This CDR3 has 17 residues. Trimming removed 0 bases at V and 0 bases at J, with 14 bases between. This CDR3 is CASSLSGFGRYQETQYF. The CDR3 DNA reads TGTGCCAGCAGTTTATCGGGTTTCGGGCGGTACCAAGAGACCCAGTACTTC.

This clonotype was seen many times. The chain uses TRBV20-1 and TRBJ2-6; D ambiguous. This CDR3 comprises 15 residues. In germline, CDR1 is DFQATT, CDR2 SNEGSKA (reference sequence). V was shortened by 3 bases and J by 4 bases, with 13 bases between the two germline ends. The CDR3 here is CSARVTAPGANVLTF. CDR3 coding DNA: TGCAGTGCTAGGGTTACAGCCCCCGGGGCCAACGTCCTGACTTTC.

The chain carries TRBV5-1 and TRBJ2-7; tentative D call: TRBD1 (6 bases). In germline, CDR1 is SGHRS, CDR2 YFSETQ. This CDR3 is 15 amino acids long. The V gene lost 0 bases and the J gene lost 3 bases, with 13 bases spanning the gap. In nucleotides, the CDR3 is TGCGCCAGCAGCTTGGAACAGGGAAGGTTCTACGAGCAGTACTTC. As protein: CASSLEQGRFYEQYF. The full variable domain, in which reference TRBV5-1 and TRBJ2-7 provide the parts outside the CDR3, is KAGVTQTPRYLIKTRGQQVTLSCSPISGHRSVSWYQQTPGQGLQFLFEYFSETQRNKGNFPGRFSGRQFSNSRSEMNVSTLELGDSALYLCASSLEQGRFYEQYFGPGTRLTVT.

This clonotype was seen repeatedly, ten times or more. The chain joins TRBV29-1 to TRBJ2-1; 8 nucleotides match TRBD1. Germline CDR1 and CDR2: SQVTM and ANQGSEA. CDR3 size: 15 residues. V shed 4 bases, J shed 5 bases, and the junction held 10 bases outside the gene matches. CDR3 DNA sequence: TGCAGCGTTGTGCCCCCCGACAGGGGCCACAATGAGCAGTTCTTC. Translation: CSVVPPDRGHNEQFF.

The chain uses TRBV6-2 or TRBV6-3 and TRBJ2-2, with D perhaps TRBD1 (5 bases). Trimming left V 5 bases short and J 0 bases short, with 13 bases between. This CDR3 contains 16 residues. CDR1 and CDR2 (germline): MNHEY, SVGEGT. The chain's CDR3 is CASSPAGRSNTGELFF. The CDR3 DNA is TGTGCCAGCAGTCCCGCAGGGCGGTCGAACACCGGGGAGCTGTTTTTT.

The V gene is TRBV6-1, the J gene TRBJ1-3; maybe TRBD1 (6 bases). CDR1 is MNHNS and CDR2 is SASEGT in the germline V gene. With 6 bases removed from V and 0 bases from J, the gap between germline ends came to 12 bases. The CDR3 is 15 residues long. The CDR3 DNA is TGTGCCAGCAGACCCCCGACAGGCTCTGGAAACACCATATATTTT. Protein: CASRPPTGSGNTIYF.

There are a few counts of this clonotype. The J gene is TRBJ1-2, the V gene TRBV10-3, with D perhaps TRBD1 (5 bases). The CDR3 has 13 residues. Germline V gives CDR1 ENHRY, CDR2 SYGVKD. Trimming took 10 bases from V and 6 from J, leaving 18 bases between them. The CDR3 DNA is TGTGCCACCCGCCAACAGGTTCCGAATGGCTACACCTTC. Protein product: CATRQQVPNGYTF.

This clonotype showed up just a few times. This chain connects TRBV12-3 or TRBV12-4 to TRBJ1-5; TRBD1 might be the D (6 bases). V shed 6 bases and J shed 0 bases, with 12 bases lying between them. CDR3 length: 15 amino acids. CDR3 residues: CASREQGHSNQPQHF. DNA of the CDR3: TGTGCCAGCAGGGAACAGGGCCATAGCAATCAGCCCCAGCATTTT.

There are a few counts of this clonotype. J is TRBJ1-5 and V is TRBV20-1; D is unresolved. V was pared by 0 bases and J by 0 bases, with 12 bases between. Germline V lookup: CDR1 DFQATT, CDR2 SNEGSKA (reference sequence). This CDR3 has 16 amino acids. The CDR3 spells CSARDASSYSNQPQHF. CDR3 bases: TGCAGTGCTAGAGATGCTTCGTCTTATAGCAATCAGCCCCAGCATTTT.

This rearrangement joins TRBV5-1 to TRBJ2-7, with 7 bases aligning to TRBD1. Germline lookup yields CDR1 SGHRS and CDR2 YFSETQ. J gave up 2 bases and V 4 bases, and 6 bases lay outside the gene matches. The CDR3 runs 14 residues. The CDR3 protein is CASSTGDTAYEQYF. The CDR3, as DNA: TGCGCCAGCAGCACAGGGGACACCGCCTACGAGCAGTACTTC.

This clonotype was counted only a few times. The chain joins TRBV20-1 to TRBJ2-5; D may be TRBD1 (6 bases). V lost 4 bases and J lost 5, with 14 bases in between. This CDR3 has 13 amino acids. Per germline, CDR1 DFQATT and CDR2 SNEGSKA (reference sequence). In DNA, the CDR3 is TGCAGTGCTACGCCGGGACATCTTGAGACCCAGTACTTC. As protein: CSATPGHLETQYF.

V usage is TRBV29-1 and J usage is TRBJ1-1; D unresolved. CDR1 is SQVTM and CDR2 is ANQGSEA in the germline V gene. V was pared by 2 bases and J by 0 bases, with 13 bases between. The CDR3 length is 15 residues. The CDR3 spells CSVEPLSGMNTEAFF. The CDR3 DNA reads TGCAGCGTTGAACCTTTGTCTGGGATGAACACTGAAGCTTTCTTT.

This clonotype was detected ten times or more. The chain joins TRBV6-1 to TRBJ1-5, with a possible D match to TRBD1 (5 bases). CDR3 length: 13 residues. The germline V and J ends were trimmed by 3 bases and 5 bases, with 8 bases remaining between them. Germline V gene data show CDR1 as MNHNS and CDR2 as SASEGT. For the CDR3, the DNA is TGTGCCAGCAGTGACCGGGGCCATCAGCCCCAGCATTTT. This sequence encodes CASSDRGHQPQHF.

In its sample, this clonotype was seen a few times. The genes are TRBV20-1 and TRBJ2-1, with D possibly being TRBD2 (5 bases). Trimming stripped 2 bases from V and 7 bases from J, with 15 bases between. Germline assignment: CDR1 DFQATT and CDR2 SNEGSKA (reference sequence). The CDR3 runs 14 residues. The CDR3 sequence: CSARLARVVNEQFF. Here the CDR3 DNA reads TGCAGTGCTAGACTAGCTAGAGTGGTGAATGAGCAGTTCTTC.

V gene TRBV20-1 combines with J gene TRBJ2-1; a possible D gene is TRBD2 (6 bases). V was cut by 4 bases and J by 6 bases, with 7 bases left in between. The CDR3 is 11 residues long. Germline V gives CDR1 DFQATT, CDR2 SNEGSKA (reference sequence). The CDR3 protein is CSAKGGNEQFF. In DNA, the CDR3 is TGCAGTGCTAAGGGAGGCAATGAGCAGTTCTTC.

The genes are TRBV21-1 and TRBJ2-1; TRBD1 reflects the table's D call only, with no check against the DNA. TRBV21-1 is termed a pseudogene. CDR3 length equals 16 residues. In DNA form, the CDR3 reads TGTGCCAGCAGCCAAAAAGTGGGGGACAGTAACAATGAGCAGTTCTTC. It specifies CASSQKVGDSNNEQFF.

This clonotype was recorded once. The V call is TRBV6-5, the J call TRBJ1-4, with D unclear. Germline CDR1 MNHEY, CDR2 SVGAGI. V shed 2 bases and J shed 4 bases, with 11 bases lying between them. This CDR3 has 15 amino acids. CDR3 in DNA: TGTGCCAGCAGTTACGACGGCAGCTTTAATGAAAAACTGTTTTTT. As protein: CASSYDGSFNEKLFF.

This clonotype was found a few times. The chain recombines TRBV12-3 or TRBV12-4 with TRBJ2-5; the D is unclear. This CDR3 is built from 13 residues. V was pared by 5 bases and J by 7 bases, with 14 bases between. CDR3 sequence: CASSPKGLSTQYF. The DNA for the CDR3 is TGTGCCAGCAGTCCAAAGGGCCTGTCGACCCAGTACTTC.

In this sample, this clonotype turned up once. The chain joins TRBV11-2 to TRBJ2-1, with D hard to call. CDR1 and CDR2 (germline): SGHAT, FQNNGV. The V gene lost 2 bases and the J gene lost 7 bases, with 24 bases spanning the gap. This CDR3 contains 18 residues. CDR3 in amino acids: CASSLWMVGPVGGNEQFF. CDR3 DNA: TGTGCCAGCAGCTTATGGATGGTTGGGCCGGTGGGTGGGAATGAGCAGTTCTTC.

V is TRBV7-2 and J is TRBJ2-1, with TRBD2 matching 8 bases. Trimming removed 5 bases from V and 2 bases from J; junction bases left unmatched: 8. The CDR3 totals 16 residues. CDR1 and CDR2 from the germline V gene are SGHTA and FQGNSA. CDR3 DNA: TGTGCCAGCAGCGAATATAGCGGGATCACCTACAATGAGCAGTTCTTC. Translation: CASSEYSGITYNEQFF. Combining the CDR3 with reference TRBV7-2 and TRBJ2-1 gives the whole variable domain GAGVSQSPSNKVTEKGKDVELRCDPISGHTALYWYRQSLGQGLEFLIYFQGNSAPDKSGLPSDRFSAERTGGSVSTLTIQRTQQEDSAVYLCASSEYSGITYNEQFFGPGTRLTVL.

The sample holds a few counts of this clonotype. This chain uses TRBV9 with TRBJ2-1; tentatively, D is TRBD2 (6 bases). Germline lookup yields CDR1 SGDLS and CDR2 YYNGEE. The CDR3 spans 14 residues. V gave up 3 bases and J gave up 6 bases, with 13 bases separating them. The CDR3: CASSAGSQVNEQFF. In nucleotides, the CDR3 is TGTGCCAGCAGCGCCGGGAGTCAGGTCAATGAGCAGTTCTTC.

This rearrangement joins TRBV9 to TRBJ2-7; 7 nucleotides align to TRBD1. V dropped 3 bases and J dropped 3; count of bases not matched to a gene: 6. CDR1 and CDR2 from the germline V gene are SGDLS and YYNGEE. The CDR3 spans 14 residues. Here the CDR3 DNA reads TGTGCCAGCAGCGAGGGGGCGTACGACTACGAGCAGTACTTC. Its translation is CASSEGAYDYEQYF.

This clonotype has only a few counts. The V call is TRBV30, the J call TRBJ2-2; D not resolved. This CDR3 is built from 13 residues. Deletions cut 5 bases from V and 5 bases from J, with 12 bases between. Germline CDR1 and CDR2: GTSNPN and SVGIG (reference sequence). The CDR3 sequence: CAWAFGNTGELFF. CDR3 in DNA: TGTGCCTGGGCGTTTGGAAATACCGGGGAGCTGTTTTTT.